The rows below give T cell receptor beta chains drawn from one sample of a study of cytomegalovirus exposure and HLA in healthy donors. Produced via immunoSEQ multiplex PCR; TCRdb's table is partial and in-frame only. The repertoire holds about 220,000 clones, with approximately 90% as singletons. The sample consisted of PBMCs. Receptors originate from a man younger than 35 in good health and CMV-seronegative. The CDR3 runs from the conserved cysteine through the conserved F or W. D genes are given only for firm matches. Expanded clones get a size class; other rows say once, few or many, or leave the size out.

CDR3 protein: CASSLGSFGYTF
CDR3 DNA: TGTGCCAGCAGCTTGGGTAGCTTTGGCTACACCTTC
J gene: TRBJ1-2
D gene: .
clone size: once
V gene: TRBV5-6

CDR3 protein: CASSSVNQPQHF
CDR3 DNA: TGTGCCAGCAGTTCAGTCAATCAGCCCCAGCATTTT
J gene: TRBJ1-5
D gene: .
clone size: once
V gene: TRBV28

CDR3 protein: CASSSWTAQETQYF
CDR3 DNA: TGTGCCAGCAGTTCTTGGACTGCACAAGAGACCCAGTACTTC
J gene: TRBJ2-5
D gene: .
clone size: .
V gene: TRBV28

CDR3 protein: CASRQDPAGRTQYF
CDR3 DNA: TGTGCCAGCAGACAGGACCCCGCCGGTCGTACGCAGTATTTT
J gene: TRBJ2-3
D gene: .
clone size: .
V gene: TRBV2

CDR3 protein: CASSFWTGNYEQYF
CDR3 DNA: TGTGCCAGCAGCTTTTGGACAGGAAACTACGAGCAGTACTTC
J gene: TRBJ2-7
D gene: TRBD1
clone size: .
V gene: TRBV7-2

CDR3 protein: CASGRDLNTEAFF
CDR3 DNA: TGCGCCAGCGGCAGGGATTTGAACACTGAAGCTTTCTTT
J gene: TRBJ1-1
D gene: .
clone size: .
V gene: TRBV5-1

CDR3 protein: CASSLDPGYNEQFF
CDR3 DNA: TGTGCCAGCAGCCTTGATCCAGGGTACAATGAGCAGTTCTTC
J gene: TRBJ2-1
D gene: .
clone size: .
V gene: TRBV27

CDR3 protein: CASSPYPLNQPQHF
CDR3 DNA: TGTGCCAGCAGTCCTTACCCCCTAAATCAGCCCCAGCATTTT
J gene: TRBJ1-5
D gene: .
clone size: .
V gene: TRBV28

CDR3 protein: CASMFGVGNTEAFF
CDR3 DNA: TGTGCCAGCATGTTCGGGGTGGGGAACACTGAAGCTTTCTTT
J gene: TRBJ1-1
D gene: .
clone size: .
V gene: TRBV7-8

CDR3 protein: CASSLSGTGRQTQYF
CDR3 DNA: TGTGCCAGCAGCTTATCCGGGACAGGGAGACAGACCCAGTACTTC
J gene: TRBJ2-5
D gene: TRBD1
clone size: .
V gene: TRBV5-4

CDR3 protein: CASSPVVSGKKLFF
CDR3 DNA: TGCGCCAGCAGCCCAGTCGTTTCAGGGAAAAAACTGTTTTTT
J gene: TRBJ1-4
D gene: .
clone size: .
V gene: TRBV5-1

CDR3 protein: CASSQARSSYNEQFF
CDR3 DNA: TGTGCCAGCAGCCAAGCGCGGAGCTCCTACAATGAGCAGTTCTTC
J gene: TRBJ2-1
D gene: .
clone size: .
V gene: TRBV14

CDR3 protein: CASSPSVEPAAVQYF
CDR3 DNA: TGTGCCAGCTCACCGAGTGTAGAACCCGCGGCCGTGCAGTACTTC
J gene: TRBJ2-7
D gene: .
clone size: .
V gene: TRBV18